The 3 T cell receptor beta chains below all came from one sample that was sequenced in a study of T cells in Graves' hyperthyroidism and ophthalmopathy. What was amplified from RNA transcripts were TCR beta CDR3 regions. The study used the HTBI primer set for a first-round RT-PCR of the TCR CDR3. TCRdb redid the calling of the multiplex PCR reads with MiXCR, one entry per CDR3 protein. The repertoire includes roughly 30,000 distinct CDR3 sequences, roughly 45% of them detected once, and 10% sits in the top ten. The sample was blood. The receptors derive from a woman between 25 and 40 years old with Graves' hyperthyroidism.

This clonotype was recorded many times. The chain couples TRBV6-5 to TRBJ1-4; weak D call: TRBD1 (5 bases). The CDR3 totals 14 residues. From germline, CDR1 is MNHEY and CDR2 SVGAGI. The V end was cut by 5 bases, the J end by 0 bases, with 7 bases between. CDR3 in DNA: TGTGCCAGCAGTAAGACAGCAACTAATGAAAAACTGTTTTTT. Its translation: CASSKTATNEKLFF.

This clonotype appeared many times. The chain has TRBV5-1 and TRBJ2-3; D unresolved. The germline CDR1 and CDR2 sequences are SGHRS and YFSETQ. This CDR3 spans 14 amino acids. Trimming left V 0 bases short and J 3 bases short, with 8 bases between. The CDR3 protein is CASSLDHGTDTQYF. The CDR3 region has the DNA TGCGCCAGCAGCTTGGATCATGGGACAGATACGCAGTATTTT.

This chain uses TRBV7-9 with TRBJ2-1, with D hard to call. Germline V gene data show CDR1 as SEHNR and CDR2 as FQNEAQ (reference sequence). The ends were cut back, 5 bases at V and 12 bases at J, with 14 bases in the middle. The CDR3 has 12 residues. CDR3 sequence: CASSNGPDTQFF. In DNA, the CDR3 is TGTGCCAGCAGCAACGGACCAGATACGCAGTTCTTC.